The 2 T cell receptor beta chains below all came from one sample that was sequenced in a study of molecular identifiers for immune sequencing clone quantification. TCRdb recomputed calls from the PCR reads with MiXCR, one row per CDR3 protein. The repertoire consists of approximately 670,000 distinct CDR3 sequences, with approximately 20% occurring once and the leading ten covering 0.7% to 1%. Material: naive CD8+ T cells from blood, with Jurkat cell RNA spiked in. The subset here: FACS-sorted CD8+CD4-CCR7+CD45RA+ naive T cells. The source is a human donor in good health. Some libraries in this study had Jurkat cell RNA spiked in.

This clonotype was seen at least ten times. The gene calls are TRBV20-1 and TRBJ2-7, with D possibly matching TRBD1 (6 bases). This CDR3 comprises 12 residues. Germline-derived CDR1 and CDR2 are DFQATT and SNEGSKA (reference sequence). With 2 bases removed from V and 7 bases from J, the gap between germline ends came to 12 bases. The CDR3 reads CSARQGMGEQYF. The CDR3 coding sequence is TGCAGTGCTAGACAGGGGATGGGGGAGCAGTACTTC.

This clonotype was seen many times. V and J are TRBV9 and TRBJ2-5, with D maybe TRBD2 (5 bases). The CDR3 contains 16 residues. V lost 3 bases, J lost 5 bases, and 20 bases lay in between. Per the germline V gene, CDR1 is SGDLS and CDR2 is YYNGEE. This CDR3 is CASSGGSGSNFETQYF. The CDR3 DNA is TGTGCCAGCAGCGGGGGATCGGGATCTAATTTCGAGACCCAGTACTTC.